What follows are 24 T cell receptor beta chains derived from one specimen sequenced in a study of T cells in Graves' hyperthyroidism and ophthalmopathy. Authors of the study amplified TCR beta CDR3 regions from RNA transcripts. In the first-round RT-PCR of the TCR CDR3, the HTBI primer set was used. TCRdb reanalysed the multiplex PCR reads using MiXCR and keeps one entry per CDR3 protein. Of roughly 580,000 distinct CDR3 sequences listed, approximately 13% are singletons. Material for sequencing was blood. The receptor source for this set is a woman aged 25 to 39 with Graves' hyperthyroidism that later progressed to Graves' ophthalmopathy.

Note on this clonotype: Given a much more abundant clone one base away, this may be a read error. The rearrangement uses TRBV29-1 and TRBJ1-1; D possibly corresponds to TRBD1 (5 bases). The CDR3 totals 15 residues. Germline V gene sequence: CDR1 SQVTM, CDR2 ANQGSEA. The DNA for the CDR3 is TGCAGCGTCCGAGGCCCCGGGACGGGAAACACTGGAGCTTTCTTT. Translation: CSVRGPGTGNTGAFF.

The V gene is TRBV20-1, the J gene TRBJ2-7; 9 nucleotides line up with TRBD1. The germline gives CDR1 DFQATT, CDR2 SNEGSKA (reference sequence). There are 13 residues in the CDR3. After removal of 2 bases from V and 2 bases from J, the junction contained 1 base not matched to a gene. CDR3 amino acids: CSARTGGAYEQYF. The CDR3 bases are TGCAGTGCTAGAACAGGGGGCGCCTACGAGCAGTACTTC.

The V and J genes are TRBV7-9 and TRBJ1-6; D unresolved. The CDR3 has 14 residues. The germline V gene encodes CDR1 SEHNR and CDR2 FQNEAQ (reference sequence). The ends were cut back, 5 bases at V and 4 bases at J, with 9 bases in the middle. The CDR3 DNA reads TGTGCCAGCAGCCCTCAGGAGTATAATTCACCCCTCCACTTT. This translates into CASSPQEYNSPLHF.

In this sample, this clonotype turned up many times. This chain uses TRBV25-1 with TRBJ2-6, with 8 positions matching TRBD1. The V gene's germline CDR1 is MGHDK and CDR2 SYGVNS. J lost 0 bases, V lost 4 bases, and 8 bases had no gene match. CDR3 length equals 18 residues. The CDR3 nucleotides read TGTGCCAGCAGTGGAGGACAGGGCTCCCACTCTGGGGCCAACGTCCTGACTTTC. Protein: CASSGGQGSHSGANVLTF.

This clonotype has a count of ten or more. The CDR3 bases are TGTGCCAGCAGTGGGCAGAACAGGCCTACAGCCAAAAACATTCAGTACTTC. Residues: CASSGQNRPTAKNIQYF. This chain uses TRBV6-1 with TRBJ2-4; D perhaps matches TRBD1 (5 bases). Trimming took off 4 bases at V and 0 bases at J, with 16 bases between the two ends. The CDR3 is made up of 17 amino acids. Germline CDR1 MNHNS, CDR2 SASEGT.

On this clonotype: A much larger clone differs from this one at a single base, so this may be a read error. The V gene is TRBV24-1, the J gene TRBJ2-7; 8 bases agree with TRBD2. CDR3 length: 17 amino acids. V gave up 3 bases and J gave up 5 bases; unmatched junction bases: 14. From germline, CDR1 is KGHDR and CDR2 SFDVKD. The CDR3 here is CATSDARGGGRIDEQYF. The CDR3, as DNA: TGTGCCACCAGTGATGCCCGGGGGGGGGGACGGATCGACGAGCAGTACTTC.

This clonotype was picked up many times. The chain is built from TRBV6-1 and TRBJ1-2; a weak D match, TRBD1 (6 bases). V gave up 6 bases and J gave up 4 bases, with 12 bases separating them. Germline lookup yields CDR1 MNHNS and CDR2 SASEGT. The CDR3 totals 13 residues. This CDR3 is CASSGQSVYGYTF. The CDR3 DNA is TGTGCCAGCAGCGGACAGTCAGTCTATGGCTACACCTTC.

The gene calls are TRBV24-1 and TRBJ2-1, with 8 bases that match TRBD2. The CDR3 contains 17 residues. The trim removed 2 bases at V and 3 bases at J, leaving 8 bases unmatched. CDR1 is KGHDR and CDR2 is SFDVKD in the germline V gene. CDR3 DNA: TGTGCCACCAGTGATTCCGGAACCGGGACTAGCTACAATGAGCAGTTCTTC. It yields the protein CATSDSGTGTSYNEQFF.

This clonotype was seen many times. The chain combines TRBV11-3 with TRBJ1-4, with 7 bases identical to TRBD1. The V gene's germline CDR1 is SGHNT and CDR2 YENEEA. The junction had 3 bases not matched to a gene; V was cut back by 5 bases and J by 0 bases. The CDR3 contains 15 residues. The DNA of the CDR3 is TGTGCCAGCAGCCGACAGGGCCCAACTAATGAAAAACTGTTTTTT. As protein: CASSRQGPTNEKLFF.

In its sample, this clonotype was seen many times. The J gene is TRBJ2-3, the V gene TRBV30, with 7 nucleotides matching TRBD1. There are 15 residues in the CDR3. V was pared by 0 bases and J by 2 bases, with 5 bases of the junction left unmatched. Germline V gene lookup returns CDR1 GTSNPN and CDR2 SVGIG (reference sequence). Written as DNA, the CDR3 is TGTGCCTGGAGTGTGTTGGGACAGTTCACAGATACGCAGTATTTT. This encodes CAWSVLGQFTDTQYF.

This clonotype was seen many times. The CDR3 DNA reads as TGTGCCAGCAGCTTAGGCCCGACAGGGACCCCCATGAACACTGAAGCTTTCTTT. This sequence encodes CASSLGPTGTPMNTEAFF. V is TRBV11-2 and J is TRBJ1-1, with 7 bases fitting TRBD1. With 1 base clipped from V and 0 bases from J, the junction kept 11 bases outside the gene matches. Germline CDR1 and CDR2: SGHAT and FQNNGV. The CDR3 length is 18 residues.

V is TRBV20-1 and J is TRBJ2-2, with D hard to call. The germline V gene encodes CDR1 DFQATT and CDR2 SNEGSKA (reference sequence). V lost 5 bases, J lost 2 bases, and 18 bases lay in between. The CDR3 totals 16 residues. The CDR3 loop reads CSASSPLASNTGELFF. CDR3 DNA: TGCAGTGCTTCAAGCCCCCTGGCATCAAACACCGGGGAGCTGTTTTTT.

The rearrangement joins TRBV5-1 to TRBJ2-7; possibly TRBD1 for D (5 bases). Germline CDR1 SGHRS, CDR2 YFSETQ. This CDR3 region has 15 residues. V lost 0 bases, J lost 1 base, and 11 bases lay in between. The CDR3 nucleotides are TGCGCCAGCAGCTTGGATTGGGGCCCGTCCTACGAGCAGTACTTC. Residues: CASSLDWGPSYEQYF.

At least ten counts were recorded for this clonotype. The chain carries TRBV2 and TRBJ2-3, with TRBD1 as a possible D gene (5 bases). Germline V gene lookup returns CDR1 SNHLY and CDR2 FYNNEI. The germline V and J ends were trimmed by 8 bases and 4 bases, with 13 bases remaining between them. This CDR3 region has 13 residues. The CDR3 sequence is CASVRAGADTQYF. As DNA, the CDR3 is TGTGCCAGCGTCAGGGCTGGCGCAGATACGCAGTATTTT.

The V and J genes are TRBV29-1 and TRBJ2-1; possibly TRBD1 for D (5 bases). V gave up 1 base and J gave up 5 bases, with 12 bases separating them. The length of the CDR3 is 14 residues. CDR1 is SQVTM and CDR2 is ANQGSEA in the germline V gene. As DNA, the CDR3 is TGCAGCGTTGAAGTAGTAGGACATAACAATGAGCAGTTCTTC. Its protein product is CSVEVVGHNNEQFF.

In this sample, this clonotype turned up many times. The chain employs TRBV12-5 and TRBJ2-7; D gene ambiguous. The V gene's germline CDR1 is LGHNT and CDR2 FRNRAP. The CDR3 is 15 amino acids. V lost 0 bases, J lost 4 bases, and 13 bases lay in between. The DNA of the CDR3 is TGTGCTAGTGGTTTGGTTCTAGGCGCCCCTTACGAGCAGTACTTC. Its translation is CASGLVLGAPYEQYF.

This clonotype was observed at least ten times. The chain carries TRBV7-9 and TRBJ1-4; a possible D gene is TRBD1 (6 bases). The CDR3 totals 14 residues. With 3 bases removed from V and 6 bases from J, the gap between germline ends came to 11 bases. Germline V gene lookup returns CDR1 SEHNR and CDR2 FQNEAQ (reference sequence). CDR3 DNA sequence: TGTGCCAGCAGCTTGATGGACAGTGATGAAAAACTGTTTTTT. It translates to CASSLMDSDEKLFF.

The CDR3 DNA reads TGTGCCAGTAGTATGGTGGGACAGGACCCAGATACGCAGTATTTT. Protein sequence: CASSMVGQDPDTQYF. The rearrangement links TRBV19 to TRBJ2-3, with 8 positions matching TRBD1. Trimming took 3 bases from V and 4 from J; bases not matched to a gene: 6. The CDR3 is 15 residues long. Germline CDR1 and CDR2: LNHDA and SQIVND (reference sequence).

The gene calls are TRBV20-1 and TRBJ2-1; TRBD2 aligns across 7 bases. Per germline, CDR1 DFQATT and CDR2 SNEGSKA (reference sequence). V trimming: 1 base; J trimming: 1 base; junction bases outside the gene matches: 7. The CDR3 is 16 amino acids. CDR3 in DNA: TGCAGTGCTAGAGTGGCAGGACTAGATTCCTACAATGAGCAGTTCTTC. Its protein is CSARVAGLDSYNEQFF.

This clonotype appeared many times. The chain combines TRBV30 with TRBJ2-7; D possibly uses TRBD1 or TRBD2 (6 bases each). Trimming shortened V by 2 bases and J by 2 bases, and 13 bases separated the two germline ends. Germline CDR1 reads GTSNPN; CDR2 reads SVGIG (reference sequence). The CDR3 is made up of 14 amino acids. CDR3 nucleotides: TGTGCCTGGAGTAGGTGGGGGGCGCCCTACGAGCAGTACTTC. This gives the protein CAWSRWGAPYEQYF.

CDR3 in DNA: TGCAGCGTTGGGGTGTCGACAGTCTATAGCAATCAGCCCCAGCATTTT. Translated, it gives CSVGVSTVYSNQPQHF. The V call is TRBV29-1, the J call TRBJ1-5; D may be TRBD1 (5 bases). The ends were cut back, 4 bases at V and 0 bases at J, with 16 bases in the middle. Germline CDR1 SQVTM, CDR2 ANQGSEA. This CDR3 contains 16 residues.

The chain joins TRBV30 to TRBJ2-7; no reliable D call. Trimming took off 5 bases at V and 0 bases at J, with 5 bases between the two ends. Germline V gene sequence: CDR1 GTSNPN, CDR2 SVGIG (reference sequence). This CDR3 contains 11 residues. CDR3 DNA: TGTGCCTGGCAGACCTCCTACGAGCAGTACTTC. This sequence encodes CAWQTSYEQYF. Full variable domain (rest looked up from reference TRBV30 and TRBJ2-7): SQTIHQWPATLVQPVGSPLSLECTVEGTSNPNLYWYRQAAGRGLQLLFYSVGIGQISSEVPQNLSASRPQDRQFILSSKKLLLSDSGFYLCAWQTSYEQYFGPGTRLTVT.

A few counts support this clonotype. This chain connects TRBV28 to TRBJ1-5; tentatively, D is TRBD1 (5 bases). CDR3 length: 16 amino acids. The germline V and J ends were trimmed by 5 bases and 5 bases, with 19 bases remaining between them. Germline V gene data show CDR1 as MDHEN and CDR2 as SYDVKM. The CDR3 nucleotides read TGTGCCAGCAGTACGCCCTCCGGAGGGGCGGATCAGCCCCAGCATTTT. Translation gives CASSTPSGGADQPQHF.

About this clonotype: This may be a read error: a much more frequent sequence differs by one nucleotide. Since the CDR3 does not end with the conserved phenylalanine or tryptophan, this likely comes from a read error. The chain joins TRBV3-1 to TRBJ1-2, with 8 bases matching TRBD1. The junction had 13 bases not matched to a gene; V was cut back by 4 bases and J by 3 bases. Germline V CDR1 and CDR2: LGHDT, YNNKEL (reference sequence). The CDR3 covers 17 residues. Written as DNA, the CDR3 is TGTGCCAGCAGCCCCGGGACAGGTGCCACCTCCTACTATGGCTACACCTCC. Protein sequence: CASSPGTGATSYYGYTS.